This T cell receptor beta chain emerged from a study of T cells in Graves' hyperthyroidism and ophthalmopathy. Fresh 10 ml peripheral blood yielded PBMCs. Germline V lookup: CDR1 MNHEY, CDR2 SMNVEV (reference sequence). The length of the CDR3 is 14 residues. Amplified TCR beta CDR3 regions came from RNA transcripts. An initial round of RT-PCR targeting the TCR CDR3 relied on the HTBI primer set. Using its own MiXCR run on the multiplex PCR reads, TCRdb lists one record per CDR3 protein. The sample records under 400,000 distinct CDR3 sequences, 15% to 19% being singletons. About this clonotype itself: It may be a read error: a sequence one base away is much more abundant.

The clonotype originates from a woman aged 18-29 years with Graves' hyperthyroidism that later progressed to Graves' ophthalmopathy. The chain uses TRBV27 and TRBJ1-5; tentatively, D is TRBD1 (5 bases). Sample: blood. CDR3 residues: CAGSLRGNNQPQHF. As DNA, the CDR3 is TGTGCCGGCAGTTTAAGGGGAAATAATCAGCCCCAGCATTTT.